Below are 30 T cell receptor beta chains sequenced from a single sample in a study of cytomegalovirus exposure and HLA in healthy donors. The study ran its PCR with 60 Vbeta and 13 Jbeta primers. Sequencing was performed with immunoSEQ multiplex PCR; in TCRdb, only in-frame clones are kept and a portion is missing. The table records about 180,000 clones, over 60% of them present only once. Input material: PBMCs. The receptors were sampled from a middle-aged man in good health and CMV-seronegative.

The rearrangement joins TRBV5-6 to TRBJ1-5, with a weak D call TRBD1 (5 bases). Deletions cut 1 base from V and 0 bases from J, with 11 bases between. The CDR3 has 16 residues. CDR1 and CDR2 from the germline V gene are SGHDT and YYEEEE. DNA of the CDR3: TGTGCCAGCAGCTTGCTGGGGGGATATAGCAATCAGCCCCAGCATTTT. Protein sequence: CASSLLGGYSNQPQHF.

Of note for this clone: Other DNA sequences in the same sample also yield this CDR3. This chain uses TRBV7-3 with TRBJ2-3; D remains ambiguous. The V gene's germline CDR1 is SGHTA and CDR2 FQGTGA. The V gene lost 6 bases and the J gene lost 0 bases, with 10 bases spanning the gap. The CDR3 is 14 residues long. DNA for the CDR3: TGTGCCAGCAGTCGCGGATATAGCACAGATACGCAGTATTTT. It translates to CASSRGYSTDTQYF.

The CDR3 region is CASRDLGAYYEQYF. The CDR3 coding sequence is TGTGCCAGCAGGGACTTGGGGGCTTACTACGAGCAGTACTTC. The gene calls are TRBV7-2 and TRBJ2-7, with D maybe TRBD1 (6 bases). This CDR3 is 14 amino acids long. Deletions cut 6 bases from V and 3 bases from J, with 15 bases between. The germline gives CDR1 SGHTA, CDR2 FQGNSA.

The chain recombines TRBV5-1 with TRBJ2-7; no reliable D call. V was shortened by 5 bases and J by 0 bases, with 12 bases between the two germline ends. Germline V gives CDR1 SGHRS, CDR2 YFSETQ. CDR3 length: 14 amino acids. The CDR3 DNA is TGCGCCAGCAGAGCGATCCCTAGCTCCTACGAGCAGTACTTC. Encoded protein: CASRAIPSSYEQYF. The variable domain in full, with the rest retrieved from reference TRBV5-1 and TRBJ2-7, is KAGVTQTPRYLIKTRGQQVTLSCSPISGHRSVSWYQQTPGQGLQFLFEYFSETQRNKGNFPGRFSGRQFSNSRSEMNVSTLELGDSALYLCASRAIPSSYEQYFGPGTRLTVT.

This clone was detected only once. The chain uses TRBV5-8 and TRBJ1-2; D gene uncertain. CDR3 size: 15 residues. The germline CDR1 and CDR2 sequences are SGHTS and YDEGEE. Trimming removed 0 bases from V and 2 bases from J, with 11 bases in between. The CDR3 loop is CASSLGFGLNYGYTF. CDR3 bases: TGTGCCAGCAGCTTGGGGTTTGGGCTGAACTATGGCTACACCTTC.

The CDR3 region is CASRSPRGRGNKAFF. The DNA of the CDR3 is TGTGCCAGCAGGTCACCCCGGGGCAGGGGGAATAAAGCTTTCTTT. V is TRBV7-2 and J is TRBJ1-1; 7 bases line up with TRBD1. Looked up from germline, CDR1 is SGHTA and CDR2 is FQGNSA. V lost 6 bases and J lost 9; bases outside the gene matches: 16. The CDR3 length is 15 residues.

The V and J genes are TRBV18 and TRBJ2-2, with D perhaps TRBD1 (5 bases). This CDR3 is built from 13 residues. The germline CDR1 and CDR2 sequences are KGHSH and LQKENI. Trimming removed 0 bases at V and 7 bases at J, with 6 bases between. The CDR3: CASSPPGVGELFF. CDR3 DNA: TGTGCCAGCTCACCACCAGGGGTCGGGGAGCTGTTTTTT.

The table lists this clone with a count of one. V and J are TRBV15 and TRBJ1-1, with a weak D call TRBD1 (5 bases). This CDR3 has 15 amino acids. V lost 0 bases, J lost 4 bases, and 12 bases lay in between. Germline V gene sequence: CDR1 LNHNV, CDR2 YYDKDF (reference sequence). For the CDR3, the DNA is TGTGCCACCAGCAGAGACAGGGTTCTGGGCACTGAAGCTTTCTTT. Its translation: CATSRDRVLGTEAFF.

The V and J genes are TRBV14 and TRBJ2-1, with D possibly TRBD1 on 6 matching bases. This CDR3 comprises 12 residues. Trimming stripped 6 bases from V and 6 bases from J, with 9 bases between. Germline values: CDR1 SGHDN, CDR2 FVKESK. This CDR3 reads CASRTGTNEQFF. CDR3 coding DNA: TGTGCCAGCAGAACAGGGACCAATGAGCAGTTCTTC.

A single count supports this clone. The conserved phenylalanine or tryptophan normally closing the CDR3 is absent here, so this likely arose from a read error. V and J are TRBV7-2 and TRBJ1-1, with D tentatively TRBD1 (6 bases). The CDR3 is 15 residues long. Germline V gene sequence: CDR1 SGHTA, CDR2 FQGNSA. Between the trimmed V and J ends, which lost 7 bases and 4 bases, there was a span of 19 bases. This chain's CDR3 is CASTGGGAMSTEAFS. The CDR3, as DNA: TGTGCCAGCACGGGGGGGGGCGCAATGAGCACTGAAGCTTTCTCT.

This clone was seen just once. The chain is built from TRBV7-2 and TRBJ2-5; 7 positions match TRBD2. The V gene end was trimmed by 2 bases and the J gene end by 1 base; junction bases not matched to a gene: 4. The CDR3 runs to 15 residues. Germline loops: CDR1 SGHTA, CDR2 FQGNSA. In DNA form, the CDR3 reads TGTGCCAGCAGCTTATTCGGCGGGGGCCAAGAGACCCAGTACTTC. It codes for CASSLFGGGQETQYF.

This sequence joins TRBV7-9 and TRBJ2-3, with D possibly being TRBD2 (6 bases). Trimming shortened V by 6 bases and J by 4 bases, and 17 bases separated the two germline ends. Looked up from germline, CDR1 is SEHNR and CDR2 is FQNEAQ (reference sequence). The CDR3 contains 15 residues. Here the CDR3 DNA reads TGTGCCAGCAGACCCCTCGGGGGAGTCGCAGATACGCAGTATTTT. This gives the protein CASRPLGGVADTQYF. Supplemented by reference TRBV7-9 and TRBJ2-3, the full variable domain reads DTGVSQNPRHKITKRGQNVTFRCDPISEHNRLYWYRQTLGQGPEFLTYFQNEAQLEKSRLLSDRFSAERPKGSFSTLEIQRTEQGDSAMYLCASRPLGGVADTQYFGPGTRLTVL.

The chain combines TRBV6-6 with TRBJ2-7, with D possibly being TRBD2 (6 bases). The CDR3 extends over 15 amino acids. V lost 0 bases and J lost 0, with 9 bases in between. The germline V gene encodes CDR1 MNHNY and CDR2 SVGAGI (reference sequence). The CDR3 here is CASSYSGGSSYEQYF. In DNA form, the CDR3 reads TGTGCCAGCAGTTACTCTGGGGGGAGCTCCTACGAGCAGTACTTC.

The chain employs TRBV6-5 and TRBJ1-2, with D maybe TRBD1 (6 bases). Trimming took off 6 bases at V and 3 bases at J, with 11 bases between the two ends. Germline CDR1 is MNHEY and CDR2 is SVGAGI. The CDR3 sequence is 13 residues long. This chain's CDR3 is CASRPQGDYGYTF. CDR3 nucleotides: TGTGCCAGCAGGCCACAGGGAGACTATGGCTACACCTTC.

This chain uses TRBV6-4 with TRBJ2-5, with 11 bases matching TRBD2. Germline trimming cut 4 bases from V and 5 bases from J; bases unmatched to any gene: 3. CDR3 length equals 14 residues. Germline-derived CDR1 and CDR2 are MRHNA and SNTAGT. CDR3 amino acids: CASSVVAGGETQYF. The CDR3 DNA follows: TGTGCCAGCAGTGTCGTAGCGGGAGGGGAGACCCAGTACTTC.

The rearrangement uses TRBV9 and TRBJ2-2; D remains unclear. Germline-derived CDR1 and CDR2 are SGDLS and YYNGEE. This CDR3 comprises 14 residues. V lost 4 bases to trimming and J lost 3 bases, with 10 bases between them. Here the CDR3 DNA reads TGTGCCAGCAGCCCCACTACCTACACCGGGGAGCTGTTTTTT. The encoded protein is CASSPTTYTGELFF.

The chain carries TRBV7-6 and TRBJ2-1; D gene unclear. The V gene's germline CDR1 is SGHVS and CDR2 FNYEAQ. V was clipped by 8 bases and J by 7 bases, with 12 bases between them. The CDR3 totals 12 residues. CDR3 sequence: CASAVNSNEQFF. CDR3 sequence (DNA): TGTGCCAGCGCGGTAAATTCAAATGAGCAGTTCTTC. The whole variable domain, remainder taken from reference TRBV7-6 and TRBJ2-1, is GAGVSQSPRYKVTKRGQDVALRCDPISGHVSLYWYRQALGQGPEFLTYFNYEAQQDKSGLPNDRFSAERPEGSISTLTIQRTEQRDSAMYRCASAVNSNEQFFGPGTRLTVL.

This clone was recorded once. This sequence joins TRBV7-9 and TRBJ2-5; D is possibly TRBD2 (5 bases). The V and J ends lost 5 bases and 4 bases respectively, with 11 bases between them. Per the germline V gene, CDR1 is SEHNR and CDR2 is FQNEAQ (reference sequence). The CDR3 consists of 13 residues. The CDR3 bases are TGTGCCAGCAGCCAACTAGTTACAGAGACCCAGTACTTC. It codes for CASSQLVTETQYF.

V is TRBV30 and J is TRBJ1-5, with TRBD1 matching 7 bases. The J segment lost 7 bases and the V segment lost 3 bases, leaving 6 bases of the junction unmatched. The CDR3 runs to 13 residues. CDR1 is GTSNPN and CDR2 is SVGIG in the germline V gene (reference sequence). CDR3 protein: CAWSRTGAQPQHF. In nucleotides, the CDR3 is TGTGCCTGGAGCCGAACAGGGGCCCAGCCCCAGCATTTT. Full variable domain (rest looked up from reference TRBV30 and TRBJ1-5): SQTIHQWPATLVQPVGSPLSLECTVEGTSNPNLYWYRQAAGRGLQLLFYSVGIGQISSEVPQNLSASRPQDRQFILSSKKLLLSDSGFYLCAWSRTGAQPQHFGDGTRLSIL.

The J gene is TRBJ1-2, the V gene TRBV27; tentative D call: TRBD1 (6 bases). The length of the CDR3 is 13 residues. The V and J ends lost 3 bases and 8 bases respectively, with 13 bases between them. Germline loops: CDR1 MNHEY, CDR2 SMNVEV (reference sequence). The chain's CDR3 is CASSLKQGGGYTF. In DNA, the CDR3 is TGTGCCAGCAGTTTGAAACAGGGCGGCGGCTACACCTTC.

This chain connects TRBV5-1 to TRBJ1-1, with TRBD1 matching over 9 bases. The CDR3 spans 16 residues. CDR1 and CDR2 from the germline V gene are SGHRS and YFSETQ. V lost 3 bases and J lost 5; bases outside the gene matches: 11. CDR3 sequence (DNA): TGCGCCAGCAGCTGGAGGGGACAGGGACCGGGGACTGAAGCTTTCTTT. Its protein is CASSWRGQGPGTEAFF.

V gene TRBV19 combines with J gene TRBJ1-1; D possibly corresponds to TRBD1 (6 bases). The CDR3 has 16 residues. CDR1 is LNHDA, CDR2 SQIVND, per germline (reference sequence). The germline V and J ends were trimmed by 4 bases and 4 bases, with 19 bases remaining between them. CDR3 DNA sequence: TGTGCCAGTAGTACAAAGGACAGATCAGTCAGCACTGAAGCTTTCTTT. Amino acids: CASSTKDRSVSTEAFF.

This clone was counted only a few times. The V gene is TRBV7-9, the J gene TRBJ2-1, with D unclear. Germline CDR1 reads SEHNR; CDR2 reads FQNEAQ (reference sequence). The CDR3 has 13 residues. V was shortened by 10 bases and J by 0 bases, with 10 bases between the two germline ends. DNA for the CDR3: TGTGCCAACTCCCCGGGCTCCTACAATGAGCAGTTCTTC. It encodes CANSPGSYNEQFF.

The genes are TRBV10-3 and TRBJ1-5; 7 positions match TRBD1. CDR1 and CDR2 from the germline V gene are ENHRY and SYGVKD. With V trimmed by 0 bases and J by 4 bases, 3 bases remained unmatched. There are 15 residues in the CDR3. The chain's CDR3 is CAISESPGGNQPQHF. The CDR3 region has the DNA TGTGCCATCAGTGAGTCACCAGGGGGTAATCAGCCCCAGCATTTT.

V gene TRBV5-6 combines with J gene TRBJ1-2; tentative D call: TRBD1 (5 bases). Germline assignment: CDR1 SGHDT and CDR2 YYEEEE. The V and J ends lost 6 bases and 6 bases respectively, with 18 bases between them. This CDR3 spans 14 amino acids. Written as DNA, the CDR3 is TGTGCCAGCACCCCAGTCTCTGGGGCGGATGGCTACACCTTC. Translating it yields CASTPVSGADGYTF.

The V and J genes are TRBV18 and TRBJ2-5; 11 bases fit TRBD1. The CDR3 runs to 15 residues. V trimming: 5 bases; J trimming: 11 bases; junction bases outside the gene matches: 13. Germline V CDR1 and CDR2: KGHSH, LQKENI. CDR3 protein: CASSFLGTGGSEQYF. DNA of the CDR3: TGTGCCAGCTCATTTTTGGGGACAGGGGGATCTGAGCAGTACTTC.

This clone was seen a single time. The chain carries TRBV7-2 and TRBJ2-2; TRBD2 matches 11 bases. Unmatched junction bases numbered 10, after V lost 3 bases and J lost 7 bases. The CDR3 spans 17 residues. Germline loops: CDR1 SGHTA, CDR2 FQGNSA. The CDR3 nucleotides are TGTGCCAGCAGCTTGGCTCCGGGACTAGCGGTGGGCGGGGAGCTGTTTTTT. Its translation: CASSLAPGLAVGGELFF.

The chain carries TRBV5-1 and TRBJ2-1; TRBD2 matches 15 bases. The CDR3 loop spans 17 amino acids. After removal of 0 bases from V and 8 bases from J, the junction contained 6 bases not matched to a gene. Germline CDR1 and CDR2: SGHRS and YFSETQ. In DNA form, the CDR3 reads TGCGCCAGCAGCTTGGTACCGGGACTAGCGGGGGGTTATGAGCAGTTCTTC. Protein: CASSLVPGLAGGYEQFF.

The chain has TRBV29-1 and TRBJ2-7; maybe TRBD2 (6 bases). CDR1 and CDR2 (germline): SQVTM, ANQGSEA. Trimming shortened V by 7 bases and J by 0 bases, and 10 bases separated the two germline ends. This CDR3 has 12 residues. This chain's CDR3 is CSGGDGSYEQYF. Here the CDR3 DNA reads TGCAGCGGGGGGGACGGCTCCTACGAGCAGTACTTC.

This CDR3 is CASSRIGQAFYGYTF. CDR3 bases: TGTGCCAGCAGCCGTATCGGACAGGCGTTCTATGGCTACACCTTC. The V and J genes are TRBV7-9 and TRBJ1-2; 7 bases line up with TRBD1. Looked up from germline, CDR1 is SEHNR and CDR2 is FQNEAQ (reference sequence). Trimming cost V 5 bases and J 4 bases; bases outside gene matches: 10. The CDR3 spans 15 residues.